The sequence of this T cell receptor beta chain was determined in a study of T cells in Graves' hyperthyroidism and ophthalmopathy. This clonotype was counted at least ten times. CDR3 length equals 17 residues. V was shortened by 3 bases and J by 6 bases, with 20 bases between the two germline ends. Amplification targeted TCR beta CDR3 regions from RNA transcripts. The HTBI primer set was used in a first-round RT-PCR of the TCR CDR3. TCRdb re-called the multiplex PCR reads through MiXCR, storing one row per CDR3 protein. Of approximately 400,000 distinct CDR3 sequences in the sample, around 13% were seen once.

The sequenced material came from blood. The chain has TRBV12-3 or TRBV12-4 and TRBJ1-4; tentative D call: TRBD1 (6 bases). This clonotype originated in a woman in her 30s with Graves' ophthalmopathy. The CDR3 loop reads CASSFETSWRGDEKLFF. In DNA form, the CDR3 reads TGTGCCAGCAGTTTTGAAACTTCGTGGAGGGGGGATGAAAAACTGTTTTTT.